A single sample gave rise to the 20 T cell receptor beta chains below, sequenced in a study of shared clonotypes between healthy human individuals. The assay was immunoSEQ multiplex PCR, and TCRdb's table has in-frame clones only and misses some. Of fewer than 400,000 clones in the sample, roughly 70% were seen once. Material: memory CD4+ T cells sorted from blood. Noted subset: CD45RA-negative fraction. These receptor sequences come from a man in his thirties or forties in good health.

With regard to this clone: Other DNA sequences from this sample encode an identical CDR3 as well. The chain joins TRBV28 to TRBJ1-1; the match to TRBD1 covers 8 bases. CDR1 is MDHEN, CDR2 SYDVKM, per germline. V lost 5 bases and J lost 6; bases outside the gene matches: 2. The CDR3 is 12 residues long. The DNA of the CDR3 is TGTGCCAGCAGTGGCAGGGGGCCTGAAGCTTTCTTT. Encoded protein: CASSGRGPEAFF.

CDR3 sequence (DNA): TGTGCCAGCCGCAGAAGGACAGGGTTCACTGAAGCTTTCTTT. Translating gives CASRRRTGFTEAFF. The chain carries TRBV28 and TRBJ1-1; 8 bases are shared with TRBD1. After removal of 8 bases from V and 4 bases from J, the junction contained 9 bases not matched to a gene. Germline values: CDR1 MDHEN, CDR2 SYDVKM. The CDR3 loop spans 14 amino acids.

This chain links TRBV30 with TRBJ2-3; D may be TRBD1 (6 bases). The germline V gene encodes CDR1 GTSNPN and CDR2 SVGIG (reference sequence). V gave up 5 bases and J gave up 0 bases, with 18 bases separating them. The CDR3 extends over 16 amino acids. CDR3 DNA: TGTGCCTGGTACCCTCATACAGGGCTTAGCACAGATACGCAGTATTTT. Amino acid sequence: CAWYPHTGLSTDTQYF.

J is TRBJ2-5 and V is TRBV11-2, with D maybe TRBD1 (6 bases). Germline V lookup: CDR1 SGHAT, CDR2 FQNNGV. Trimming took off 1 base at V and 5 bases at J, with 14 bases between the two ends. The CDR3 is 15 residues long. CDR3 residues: CASSLAGAELETQYF. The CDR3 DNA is TGTGCCAGCAGCTTAGCAGGGGCAGAGTTGGAGACCCAGTACTTC.

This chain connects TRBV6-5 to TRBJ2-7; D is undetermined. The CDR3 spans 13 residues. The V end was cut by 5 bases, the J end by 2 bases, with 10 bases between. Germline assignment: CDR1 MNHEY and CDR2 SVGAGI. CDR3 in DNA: TGTGCCAGCAGTACTCCCGCAACCTACGAGCAGTACTTC. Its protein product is CASSTPATYEQYF.

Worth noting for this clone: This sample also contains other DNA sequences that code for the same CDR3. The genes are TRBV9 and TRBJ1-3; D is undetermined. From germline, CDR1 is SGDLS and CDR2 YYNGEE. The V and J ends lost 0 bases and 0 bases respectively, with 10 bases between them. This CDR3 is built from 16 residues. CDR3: CASSVAIGDSGNTIYF. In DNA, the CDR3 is TGTGCCAGCAGCGTAGCTATAGGAGACTCTGGAAACACCATATATTTT.

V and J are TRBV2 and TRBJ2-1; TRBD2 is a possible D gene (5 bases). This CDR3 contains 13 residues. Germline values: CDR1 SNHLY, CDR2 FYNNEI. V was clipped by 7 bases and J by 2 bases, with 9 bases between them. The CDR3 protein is CASMEVTYNEQFF. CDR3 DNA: TGTGCCAGCATGGAGGTGACCTACAATGAGCAGTTCTTC.

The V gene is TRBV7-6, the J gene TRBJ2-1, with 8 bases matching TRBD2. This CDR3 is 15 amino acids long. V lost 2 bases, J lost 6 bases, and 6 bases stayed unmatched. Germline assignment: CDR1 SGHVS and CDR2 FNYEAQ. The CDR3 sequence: CASSLIREGLNEQFF. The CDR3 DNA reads TGTGCCAGCAGCTTAATACGGGAGGGCCTCAATGAGCAGTTCTTC.

The CDR3 sequence is CASSLSGRVGDQYF. The CDR3 DNA reads as TGTGCCAGCAGCTTATCGGGCAGGGTGGGGGATCAGTACTTC. The V gene is TRBV7-2, the J gene TRBJ2-7; D may correspond to TRBD1 or TRBD2 (5 bases each). V was trimmed by 2 bases and J by 10 bases, leaving 18 bases between them. This CDR3 has 14 residues. Germline lookup yields CDR1 SGHTA and CDR2 FQGNSA.

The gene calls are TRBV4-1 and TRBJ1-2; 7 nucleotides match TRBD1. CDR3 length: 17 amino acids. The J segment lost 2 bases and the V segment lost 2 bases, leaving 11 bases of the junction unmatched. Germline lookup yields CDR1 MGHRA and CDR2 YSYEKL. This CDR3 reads CASSQPGQSKSNYGYTF. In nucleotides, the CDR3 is TGCGCCAGCAGCCAACCGGGACAGTCGAAATCCAACTATGGCTACACCTTC.

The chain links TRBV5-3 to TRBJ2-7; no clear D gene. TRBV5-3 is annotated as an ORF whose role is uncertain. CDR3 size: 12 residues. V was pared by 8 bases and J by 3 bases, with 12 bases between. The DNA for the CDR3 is TGTGCCAGCAGCCGAGATATCTACGAGCAGTACTTC. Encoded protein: CASSRDIYEQYF.

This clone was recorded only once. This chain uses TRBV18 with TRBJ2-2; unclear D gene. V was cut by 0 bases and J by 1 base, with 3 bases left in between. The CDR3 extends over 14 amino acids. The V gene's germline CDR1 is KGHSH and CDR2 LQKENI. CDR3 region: CASSPPENTGELFF. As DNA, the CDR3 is TGTGCCAGCTCACCACCAGAGAACACCGGGGAGCTGTTTTTT.

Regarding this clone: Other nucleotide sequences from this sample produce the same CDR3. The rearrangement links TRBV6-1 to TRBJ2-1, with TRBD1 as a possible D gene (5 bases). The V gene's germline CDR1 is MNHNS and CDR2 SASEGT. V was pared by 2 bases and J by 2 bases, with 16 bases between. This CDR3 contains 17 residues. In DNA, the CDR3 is TGTGCCAGCAGTGAAAGGGTGAGGCAGGGAACCTACAATGAGCAGTTCTTC. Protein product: CASSERVRQGTYNEQFF.

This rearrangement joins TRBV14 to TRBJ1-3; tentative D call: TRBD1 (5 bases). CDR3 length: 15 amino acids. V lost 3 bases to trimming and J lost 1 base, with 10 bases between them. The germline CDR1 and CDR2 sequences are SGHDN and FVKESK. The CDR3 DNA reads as TGTGCCAGCAGCCACAGAGGGGTATCTGGAAACACCATATATTTT. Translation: CASSHRGVSGNTIYF.

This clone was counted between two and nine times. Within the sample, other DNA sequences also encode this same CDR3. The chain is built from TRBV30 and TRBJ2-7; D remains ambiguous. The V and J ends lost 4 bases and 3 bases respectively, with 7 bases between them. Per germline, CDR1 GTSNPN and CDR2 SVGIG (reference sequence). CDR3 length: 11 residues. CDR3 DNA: TGTGCCTGGAATTTCAACTACGAGCAGTACTTC. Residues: CAWNFNYEQYF.

The CDR3 nucleotides are TGTGCCAGCAGTTTAATTGGGGATCAGCCCCAGCATTTT. Protein: CASSLIGDQPQHF. The chain has TRBV27 and TRBJ1-5; D not certain. Trimming cost V 2 bases and J 5 bases, with 7 bases left between them. Germline CDR1 reads MNHEY; CDR2 reads SMNVEV (reference sequence). The CDR3 is 13 amino acids.

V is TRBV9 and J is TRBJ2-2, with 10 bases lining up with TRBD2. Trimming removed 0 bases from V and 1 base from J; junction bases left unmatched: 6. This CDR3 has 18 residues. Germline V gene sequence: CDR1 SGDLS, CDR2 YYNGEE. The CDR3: CASSVVPSGRLNTGELFF. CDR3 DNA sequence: TGTGCCAGCAGCGTAGTGCCTAGCGGGAGATTGAACACCGGGGAGCTGTTTTTT.

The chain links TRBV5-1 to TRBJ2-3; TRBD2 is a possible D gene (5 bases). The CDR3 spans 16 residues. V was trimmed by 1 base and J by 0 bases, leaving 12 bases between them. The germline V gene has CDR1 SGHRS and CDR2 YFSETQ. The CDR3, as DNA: TGCGCCAGCAGCTTGATCTCTAGCCCCAGCACAGATACGCAGTATTTT. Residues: CASSLISSPSTDTQYF.

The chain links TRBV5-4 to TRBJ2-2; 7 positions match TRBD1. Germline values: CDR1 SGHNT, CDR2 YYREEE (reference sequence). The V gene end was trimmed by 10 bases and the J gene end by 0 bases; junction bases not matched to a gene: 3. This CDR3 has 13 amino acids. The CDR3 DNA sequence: TGTGCCGGGCAGGGGGCGAACACCGGGGAGCTGTTTTTT. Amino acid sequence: CAGQGANTGELFF.

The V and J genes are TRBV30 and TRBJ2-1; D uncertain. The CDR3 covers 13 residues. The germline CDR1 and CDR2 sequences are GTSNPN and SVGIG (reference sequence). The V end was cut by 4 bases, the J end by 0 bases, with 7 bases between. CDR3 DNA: TGTGCCTGGAAATCGGGCTCCTACAATGAGCAGTTCTTC. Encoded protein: CAWKSGSYNEQFF.